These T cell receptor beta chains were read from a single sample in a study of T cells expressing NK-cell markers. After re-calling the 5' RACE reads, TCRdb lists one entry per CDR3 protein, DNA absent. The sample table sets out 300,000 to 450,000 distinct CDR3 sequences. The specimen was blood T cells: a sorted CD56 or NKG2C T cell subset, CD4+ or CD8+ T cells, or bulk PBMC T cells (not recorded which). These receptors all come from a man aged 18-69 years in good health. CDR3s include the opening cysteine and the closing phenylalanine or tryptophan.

CDR3 protein: CASSFGQLKETQYF
CDR3 length: 14
V gene: TRBV12-3/TRBV12-4
J gene: TRBJ2-5

CDR3 protein: CASSQGTSTNEKLFF
CDR3 length: 15
V gene: TRBV5-1
J gene: TRBJ1-4

CDR3 protein: CASSRQGFGTYEQYF
CDR3 length: 15
V gene: TRBV11-2
J gene: TRBJ2-7

CDR3 protein: CALQGGLNTGELFF
CDR3 length: 14
V gene: TRBV30
J gene: TRBJ2-2

CDR3 protein: CASSQVIPGELFF
CDR3 length: 13
V gene: TRBV4-1
J gene: TRBJ2-2

CDR3 protein: CASSLGRGSLTDTQYF
CDR3 length: 16
V gene: TRBV5-1
J gene: TRBJ2-3

CDR3 protein: CSAVSPLSGGYEQYF
CDR3 length: 15
V gene: TRBV20-1
J gene: TRBJ2-7

CDR3 protein: CASNRENEQFF
CDR3 length: 11
V gene: TRBV5-1
J gene: TRBJ2-1

CDR3 protein: CASSWTGTSGANVLTF
CDR3 length: 16
V gene: TRBV5-1
J gene: TRBJ2-6

CDR3 protein: CASSLAGTTRAYEQYF
CDR3 length: 16
V gene: TRBV5-5
J gene: TRBJ2-7

CDR3 protein: CASSRSGSYNEQFF
CDR3 length: 14
V gene: TRBV11-3
J gene: TRBJ2-1

CDR3 protein: CASRNRGRGNTIYF
CDR3 length: 14
V gene: TRBV19
J gene: TRBJ1-3

CDR3 protein: CASSWRLAGTPYNEQFF
CDR3 length: 17
V gene: TRBV6-5
J gene: TRBJ2-1

CDR3 protein: CSAPRRGDFSYNEQFF
CDR3 length: 16
V gene: TRBV20-1
J gene: TRBJ2-1

CDR3 protein: CASSQEPAGSAYEQYF
CDR3 length: 16
V gene: TRBV4-2
J gene: TRBJ2-7

CDR3 protein: CASSLIGDIHEQYF
CDR3 length: 14
V gene: TRBV28
J gene: TRBJ2-7

CDR3 protein: CATSDRTGENTGELFF
CDR3 length: 16
V gene: TRBV24-1
J gene: TRBJ2-2

CDR3 protein: CATRGQPGEKLFF
CDR3 length: 13
V gene: TRBV10-3
J gene: TRBJ1-4

CDR3 protein: CASSYSNRVLNSPLHF
CDR3 length: 16
V gene: TRBV6-5
J gene: TRBJ1-6

CDR3 protein: CASSWSGTTDTQYF
CDR3 length: 14
V gene: TRBV6-5
J gene: TRBJ2-3

CDR3 protein: CSASMSPASTDTQYF
CDR3 length: 15
V gene: TRBV20-1
J gene: TRBJ2-3

CDR3 protein: CASSLVPALQETQYF
CDR3 length: 15
V gene: TRBV7-9
J gene: TRBJ2-5

CDR3 protein: CASSLNSQGQFF
CDR3 length: 12
V gene: TRBV7-2
J gene: TRBJ2-1

CDR3 protein: CASSPGTLKEKLFF
CDR3 length: 14
V gene: TRBV9
J gene: TRBJ1-4

CDR3 protein: CASSLSRTEAFF
CDR3 length: 12
V gene: TRBV11-2
J gene: TRBJ1-1

CDR3 protein: CASSAYKTGVGSTDTQYF
CDR3 length: 18
V gene: TRBV5-1
J gene: TRBJ2-3

CDR3 protein: CSVAGWTSTDTQYF
CDR3 length: 14
V gene: TRBV20-1
J gene: TRBJ2-3

CDR3 protein: CASGRENYDRQYF
CDR3 length: 13
V gene: TRBV12-5
J gene: TRBJ2-7

CDR3 protein: CASHGVGSSRSEETQYF
CDR3 length: 17
V gene: TRBV5-1
J gene: TRBJ2-5

CDR3 protein: CASSPSVNVPEQYF
CDR3 length: 14
V gene: TRBV7-2
J gene: TRBJ2-7

CDR3 protein: CATGSGTGGNEQFF
CDR3 length: 14
V gene: TRBV12-3/TRBV12-4
J gene: TRBJ2-1

CDR3 protein: CASGDPGFKQYF
CDR3 length: 12
V gene: TRBV12-5
J gene: TRBJ2-3

CDR3 protein: CASSLAKGAREQYF
CDR3 length: 14
V gene: TRBV7-8
J gene: TRBJ2-7

CDR3 protein: CASTRFLGSYNEQFF
CDR3 length: 15
V gene: TRBV7-9
J gene: TRBJ2-1

CDR3 protein: CASSSQGAGGELFF
CDR3 length: 14
V gene: TRBV7-3
J gene: TRBJ2-2

CDR3 protein: CASNERGGRDTQYF
CDR3 length: 14
V gene: TRBV9
J gene: TRBJ2-3

CDR3 protein: CASSEARLEDEQFF
CDR3 length: 14
V gene: TRBV6-1
J gene: TRBJ2-1

CDR3 protein: CASTAGLAGSYNEQFF
CDR3 length: 16
V gene: TRBV6-1
J gene: TRBJ2-1

CDR3 protein: CASSIDRGAGINSNQPQHF
CDR3 length: 19
V gene: TRBV19
J gene: TRBJ1-5

CDR3 protein: CSARPPSGTPMGNGELFF
CDR3 length: 18
V gene: TRBV20-1
J gene: TRBJ2-2

CDR3 protein: CASGFDSPWDIQYF
CDR3 length: 14
V gene: TRBV12-5
J gene: TRBJ2-4

CDR3 protein: CASSPRVEGLDGYTF
CDR3 length: 15
V gene: TRBV18
J gene: TRBJ1-2

CDR3 protein: CASSSRGEQFF
CDR3 length: 11
V gene: TRBV7-2
J gene: TRBJ2-1

CDR3 protein: CASSANRGTWDTGELFF
CDR3 length: 17
V gene: TRBV7-9
J gene: TRBJ2-2

CDR3 protein: CASITSGGFRIDTQYF
CDR3 length: 16
V gene: TRBV12-3/TRBV12-4
J gene: TRBJ2-3

CDR3 protein: CASSLDWNRGYNEQFF
CDR3 length: 16
V gene: TRBV7-9
J gene: TRBJ2-1

CDR3 protein: CASRQGNRGYTF
CDR3 length: 12
V gene: TRBV28
J gene: TRBJ1-2

CDR3 protein: CASSQAEGATGKLFF
CDR3 length: 15
V gene: TRBV4-2
J gene: TRBJ1-4

CDR3 protein: CASTTSRPSGNTIYF
CDR3 length: 15
V gene: TRBV7-2
J gene: TRBJ1-3

CDR3 protein: CASSLDRAVEIQYF
CDR3 length: 14
V gene: TRBV6-1
J gene: TRBJ2-4

CDR3 protein: CASSPPPGLDEQYF
CDR3 length: 14
V gene: TRBV18
J gene: TRBJ2-7

CDR3 protein: CASSYSMGQGATEAFF
CDR3 length: 16
V gene: TRBV6-5
J gene: TRBJ1-1

CDR3 protein: CASSLARGVAGGTQDTQYF
CDR3 length: 19
V gene: TRBV7-8
J gene: TRBJ2-3

CDR3 protein: CASRPTGGGYEQYF
CDR3 length: 14
V gene: TRBV7-9
J gene: TRBJ2-7